These T cell receptor beta chains were read from a single sample in a study of regulatory and conventional T cells in RAG deficiency. TCRdb's copy holds only in-frame clones and misses some; the assay was immunoSEQ multiplex PCR. The table lists roughly 20,000 clones, approximately 86% of them singletons. In addition, the sample was reused for a study of regulatory T cells.

Material for sequencing was Tregs sorted from blood. The receptors derive from a human donor in good health. The CDR3 runs from the conserved cysteine through the conserved F or W. Fields, in order: V gene, D gene, clone size, J gene, CDR3 DNA, CDR3 protein. D genes are given only for firm matches. Expanded clones get a size class; other rows say once, few or many, or leave the size out.

TRBV6-5	TRBD2	-	TRBJ2-1	TGTGCCAGCACCGTGAGGTTTTTGCGGGAGGTTGAGCAGTTCTTC	CASTVRFLREVEQFF
TRBV18	TRBD1	-	TRBJ1-1	TGTGCCAGCTCACGAGGTTTCGGGACAGGGGATTCAGGCACTGAAGCTTTCTTT	CASSRGFGTGDSGTEAFF
TRBV11-3	-	-	TRBJ2-1	TGTGCCAGCAGCCAAGGCGGCGTCGGCCTAGCCTACAATGAGCAGTTCTTC	CASSQGGVGLAYNEQFF
TRBV28	TRBD1	-	TRBJ1-1	TGTGCCAGCCGACCTCAGGGGGGGGGCGCGTTCCCTGAAGCTTTCTTT	CASRPQGGGAFPEAFF
TRBV19	-	-	TRBJ2-3	TGTGCCAGTAGTGCCACGCCTTTTTCCGATACGCAGTATTTT	CASSATPFSDTQYF
TRBV5-6	-	-	TRBJ1-4	TGTGCCAGCAGCCGGACTCCGGCGGGCCTTGAAAAACTGTTTTTT	CASSRTPAGLEKLFF
TRBV7-2	-	once	TRBJ2-1	TGTGCCAGCAGCCCTAGAAACTTAGGACAGTTAACCTACAATGAGCAGTTCTTC	CASSPRNLGQLTYNEQFF
TRBV6-5	TRBD1	-	TRBJ2-7	TGTGCCAGCAGTTACAGACAGGGGACCTACGAGCAGTACTTC	CASSYRQGTYEQYF
TRBV19	-	-	TRBJ2-2	TGTGCCAGTAGACTACCTACTTCTGCCGGGGAGCTGTTTTTT	CASRLPTSAGELFF
TRBV19	TRBD1	few	TRBJ1-6	TGTGCCAGTAGTTTCCGGGACAGGGATAATTCACCCCTCCACTTT	CASSFRDRDNSPLHF
TRBV19	-	once	TRBJ2-2	TGTGCCAGTAATCAGGCCCGTACCGGGGAGCTGTTTTTT	CASNQARTGELFF
TRBV6-5	-	-	TRBJ1-2	TGTGCCAGCAGCCTTGACAGTTCTTATGGCTACACCTTC	CASSLDSSYGYTF
TRBV19	TRBD1	-	TRBJ1-2	TGTGCCAGTAGACCCACAGGGGAGAAGTACTATGGCTACACCTTC	CASRPTGEKYYGYTF
TRBV2	-	-	TRBJ2-1	TGTGCCAGCAGCCTAAGGGGGATCTACAATGAGCAGTTCTTC	CASSLRGIYNEQFF
TRBV7-2	-	-	TRBJ1-5	TGTGCCAGCAGCTTAACGTGGGGCAATCAGCCCCAGCATTTT	CASSLTWGNQPQHF
TRBV18	TRBD2	-	TRBJ2-3	TGTGCCAGCTCACTCTTAGCGGGGGGCCTCACAGATACGCAGTATTTT	CASSLLAGGLTDTQYF
TRBV28	TRBD1	-	TRBJ2-7	TGTGCCAGCAGTGGCGGGACAGGGAATATGAGGCAGTACTTC	CASSGGTGNMRQYF
TRBV10-1	TRBD2	-	TRBJ2-3	TGCGCCAGCAGTGACCCCCCGATAGCGGGAGGCGGGGATACGCAGTATTTT	CASSDPPIAGGGDTQYF
TRBV12-5	-	-	TRBJ2-5	TGTGCTAGTGGTTCGGGACCTGTCCAAGAGACCCAGTACTTC	CASGSGPVQETQYF
TRBV5-1	TRBD1	-	TRBJ2-7	TGCGCCAGCAGCCCGAGCGGGACAGGGAACTACGAGCAGTACTTC	CASSPSGTGNYEQYF
TRBV19	TRBD2	few	TRBJ2-7	TGTGCCAGTAGTCCTGGACTAGCGCACACCTACGAGCAGTACTTC	CASSPGLAHTYEQYF
TRBV28	-	-	TRBJ2-3	TGTGCCAGCAGCCCTTGGTTCGGGCAGGGGTCAGATACGCAGTATTTT	CASSPWFGQGSDTQYF
TRBV4-1	TRBD1	-	TRBJ1-6	TGCGCCAGCAGCCAAGGACAGGGTGTACCCCTCCACTTT	CASSQGQGVPLHF
TRBV28	TRBD1	-	TRBJ2-1	TGTGCCAGCAGCTCAGGGGGCGTGGGTCAACTGGAGCAGTTCTTC	CASSSGGVGQLEQFF
TRBV28	TRBD1	-	TRBJ2-7	TGTGCCAGCAGTCGGTACAGGGGGCGCGTCGAGCAGTACTTC	CASSRYRGRVEQYF
TRBV18	-	-	TRBJ1-1	TGTGCCAGCTCGTTCGGAGGGAACACTGAAGCTTTCTTT	CASSFGGNTEAFF
TRBV29-1	-	-	TRBJ2-7	TGCAGCGTTGACGATGTAGGTTCCTACGAGCAGTACTTC	CSVDDVGSYEQYF
TRBV7-2	-	-	TRBJ1-2	TGTGCCAGCAGCTCCCGGGTGGGACCTAACTATGGCTACACCTTT	CASSSRVGPNYGYTF
TRBV5-1	-	-	TRBJ2-7	TGCGCCAGCAGCCGCCCCGAACAGGGCATCGGGTACTTC	CASSRPEQGIGYF